These 7 T cell receptor beta chains share one sample of origin, sequenced in a study of vaccination and CD4 T cells after COVID-19. The treatment here: roughly 10-day PBMC culture with coronavirus spike peptide pools or control peptides (ViraFEST assay). CD4+ T cells that came from the unexposed donor were collected before the COVID-19 pandemic (2011-2018). Sequence data for DNA of cultured CD4+ T cells were generated by the Oncomine TCR Beta short-read assay. The authors extracted genomic DNA from cultured CD4+ T cells. TCRdb used MiXCR to reprocess the PCR reads, holding one entry per CDR3 protein. Of some 10,000 distinct CDR3 sequences listed, about a third are singletons. No antigen has been identified for these receptors. The sequenced sample consisted of CD4+ T cells from blood, cultured in vitro. The origin of the receptors is a human donor in good health.

The J gene is TRBJ2-7, the V gene TRBV7-2, with 12 bases that match TRBD2. Trimming at V came to 5 bases and at J to 4 bases, leaving 3 bases not matched to a gene. This CDR3 comprises 14 residues. CDR1 and CDR2 from the germline V gene are SGHTA and FQGNSA. The chain's CDR3 is CASSPTSGSYEQYF. The CDR3 region has the DNA TGTGCCAGCAGCCCGACTAGCGGGAGTTACGAGCAGTACTTC.

The V gene is TRBV20-1, the J gene TRBJ1-5; the D gene is possibly TRBD1 (5 bases). Looked up from germline, CDR1 is DFQATT and CDR2 is SNEGSKA (reference sequence). This CDR3 spans 15 amino acids. V was shortened by 4 bases and J by 0 bases, with 13 bases between the two germline ends. CDR3: CSAKRGDLSNQPQHF. The CDR3 DNA reads as TGCAGTGCTAAAAGGGGCGACCTTAGCAATCAGCCCCAGCATTTT.

This clonotype was counted only a few times. The chain employs TRBV20-1 and TRBJ1-3; 7 bases agree with TRBD1. There are 11 residues in the CDR3. The V gene's germline CDR1 is DFQATT and CDR2 SNEGSKA (reference sequence). This CDR3 is CGGQTGNTIYF. In nucleotides, the CDR3 is TGCGGGGGACAGACTGGAAACACCATATATTTT.

The chain combines TRBV7-3 with TRBJ2-1; possible D gene TRBD2, 6 bases. Per germline, CDR1 SGHTA and CDR2 FQGTGA. The CDR3 contains 13 residues. V lost 0 bases, J lost 9 bases, and 9 bases lay in between. CDR3 sequence (DNA): TGTGCCAGCAGCTTAACCTGGAGGGGTGAGCAGTTCTTC. It translates to CASSLTWRGEQFF.

The chain links TRBV6-5 to TRBJ2-3; D not resolved. CDR1 is MNHEY and CDR2 is SVGAGI in the germline V gene. CDR3 size: 16 residues. The V end was cut by 0 bases, the J end by 4 bases, with 14 bases between. The CDR3 sequence is CASSYSASVWADTQYF. The CDR3 DNA reads TGTGCCAGCAGTTACTCTGCTTCAGTTTGGGCAGATACGCAGTATTTT.

A remark on this clonotype: The DNA is left out, because the CDR3 cannot be placed on it with certainty; the CDR3 is given as TCRdb lists it. The chain couples TRBV7-2 to TRBJ1-1. Germline lookup yields CDR1 SGHTA and CDR2 FQGNSA. The CDR3 extends over 24 residues, inclusive of both ends. This chain's CDR3 is CASTNQTSMYLCASSQMGNTEAFF.

The chain joins TRBV5-4 to TRBJ2-5; a possible D gene is TRBD2 (6 bases). Between the trimmed V and J ends, which lost 10 bases and 3 bases, there was a span of 16 bases. The CDR3 length is 13 residues. Germline V lookup: CDR1 SGHNT, CDR2 YYREEE (reference sequence). As DNA, the CDR3 is TGTGCCCTGGGTATAGCGGCAAAAGAGACCCAGTACTTC. It is translated as CALGIAAKETQYF.